A single sample gave rise to the 21 T cell receptor beta chains below, sequenced in a study of long-term antiretroviral therapy in people with HIV. Sequencing used immunoSEQ v3.0 at survey level. Repertoires were generated with immunoSEQ multiplex PCR, while TCRdb's copy carries only in-frame clones and drops some. The data hold 20,000 or so clones, with roughly four fifths observed a single time. The sequenced sample was unsorted PBMCs, obtained 2.2 years after starting antiretroviral therapy. The receptor set was obtained from a man in his forties or fifties with HIV.

The chain carries TRBV30 and TRBJ1-4; 7 nucleotides agree with TRBD1. Germline trimming cut 2 bases from V and 3 bases from J; bases unmatched to any gene: 6. The CDR3 sequence is 15 residues long. The germline gives CDR1 GTSNPN, CDR2 SVGIG (reference sequence). In DNA form, the CDR3 reads TGTGCCTGGAGTCCCGGGACAGTCTCTAATGAAAAACTGTTTTTT. It yields the protein CAWSPGTVSNEKLFF.

This clone was seen a single time. The chain couples TRBV29-1 to TRBJ2-2; D unclear. CDR3 length: 14 amino acids. The ends were cut back, 4 bases at V and 3 bases at J, with 12 bases in the middle. CDR1 and CDR2 from the germline V gene are SQVTM and ANQGSEA. The CDR3 loop is CSVAVGSHTGELFF. The CDR3 DNA reads as TGCAGCGTTGCTGTCGGATCTCACACCGGGGAGCTGTTTTTT.

The chain employs TRBV5-1 and TRBJ2-5; 9 bases agree with TRBD2. The germline V gene encodes CDR1 SGHRS and CDR2 YFSETQ. The CDR3 totals 16 residues. V gave up 0 bases and J gave up 4 bases; unmatched junction bases: 7. The CDR3 bases are TGCGCCAGCAGCTTGGCGTCCAGCGGGGGGCTAGAGACCCAGTACTTC. Translation: CASSLASSGGLETQYF.

The chain has TRBV5-1 and TRBJ2-5; tentative D call: TRBD1 (6 bases). The germline CDR1 and CDR2 sequences are SGHRS and YFSETQ. The CDR3 loop spans 15 amino acids. Trimming removed 5 bases from V and 4 bases from J, with 18 bases in between. The DNA of the CDR3 is TGCGCCAGCAGGCGCACGCCCGGGGACACAGAGACCCAGTACTTC. The encoded protein is CASRRTPGDTETQYF.

This chain links TRBV19 with TRBJ2-3, with D possibly TRBD2 on 6 matching bases. Germline values: CDR1 LNHDA, CDR2 SQIVND (reference sequence). There are 14 residues in the CDR3. Trimming shortened V by 3 bases and J by 6 bases, and 13 bases separated the two germline ends. CDR3 in amino acids: CASSIGGRYDTQYF. CDR3 nucleotide sequence: TGTGCCAGTAGTATTGGGGGGAGATACGATACGCAGTATTTT. Drawing the rest from reference TRBV19 and TRBJ2-3, the complete variable domain is DGGITQSPKYLFRKEGQNVTLSCEQNLNHDAMYWYRQDPGQGLRLIYYSQIVNDFQKGDIAEGYSVSREKKESFPLTVTSAQKNPTAFYLCASSIGGRYDTQYFGPGTRLTVL.

The rearrangement uses TRBV5-4 and TRBJ2-3; D gene unclear. Looked up from germline, CDR1 is SGHNT and CDR2 is YYREEE (reference sequence). V was shortened by 4 bases and J by 4 bases, with 16 bases between the two germline ends. The CDR3 runs to 15 residues. DNA of the CDR3: TGTGCCAGCAGCGACCGACGGGTTTCCGCAGATACGCAGTATTTT. Protein: CASSDRRVSADTQYF. The full variable domain, rest sourced from reference TRBV5-4 and TRBJ2-3, is ETGVTQSPTHLIKTRGQQVTLRCSSQSGHNTVSWYQQALGQGPQFIFQYYREEENGRGNFPPRFSGLQFPNYSSELNVNALELDDSALYLCASSDRRVSADTQYFGPGTRLTVL.

The J gene is TRBJ2-2, the V gene TRBV19; D is ambiguous. With 2 bases removed from V and 4 bases from J, the gap between germline ends came to 11 bases. Germline V gene sequence: CDR1 LNHDA, CDR2 SQIVND (reference sequence). CDR3 length: 15 residues. The chain's CDR3 is CASSIRTDLTGELFF. The CDR3, as DNA: TGTGCCAGTAGTATAAGAACGGATCTCACCGGGGAGCTGTTTTTT. Drawing the rest from reference TRBV19 and TRBJ2-2, the complete variable domain is DGGITQSPKYLFRKEGQNVTLSCEQNLNHDAMYWYRQDPGQGLRLIYYSQIVNDFQKGDIAEGYSVSREKKESFPLTVTSAQKNPTAFYLCASSIRTDLTGELFFGEGSRLTVL.

The chain links TRBV6-1 to TRBJ1-1; TRBD1 might be the D (6 bases). CDR1 is MNHNS, CDR2 SASEGT, per germline. Trimming took 4 bases from V and 0 from J, leaving 6 bases between them. The CDR3 loop spans 13 amino acids. Here the CDR3 DNA reads TGTGCCAGCAGTGGGACAGTGAACACTGAAGCTTTCTTT. Amino acid sequence: CASSGTVNTEAFF.

V and J are TRBV7-8 and TRBJ2-1; 10 nucleotides agree with TRBD2. The CDR3 extends over 16 amino acids. Losses at the gene ends were 0 bases for V and 10 bases for J; bases not matched to a gene: 9. The V gene's germline CDR1 is SGHVS and CDR2 FQNEAQ. The CDR3 DNA reads TGTGCCAGCAGCTTAGCCCCCAGCGGGGGGGCATCCGAGCAGTTCTTC. This encodes CASSLAPSGGASEQFF.

The chain carries TRBV5-1 and TRBJ2-3; the match to TRBD1 covers 9 bases. The CDR3 is 16 amino acids. Germline V gene data show CDR1 as SGHRS and CDR2 as YFSETQ. With V trimmed by 4 bases and J by 5 bases, 11 bases remained unmatched. The CDR3 coding sequence is TGCGCCAGCAGCATACTCCGAACAGGGGGCAAAGATACGCAGTATTTT. This encodes CASSILRTGGKDTQYF.

The genes are TRBV28 and TRBJ2-7; the D gene is possibly TRBD1 (6 bases). The CDR3 is 15 residues long. The V gene lost 1 base and the J gene lost 2 bases, with 12 bases spanning the gap. CDR1 is MDHEN and CDR2 is SYDVKM in the germline V gene. The CDR3 region is CASSLSPQGPYEQYF. CDR3 in DNA: TGTGCCAGCAGTTTATCCCCACAGGGCCCCTACGAGCAGTACTTC.

The chain has TRBV28 and TRBJ1-2, with 11 bases that match TRBD1. The CDR3 extends over 16 amino acids. The V gene end was trimmed by 7 bases and the J gene end by 1 base; junction bases not matched to a gene: 8. CDR1 and CDR2 from the germline V gene are MDHEN and SYDVKM. This CDR3 reads CASTPGGTGGNYGYTF. The CDR3 DNA reads TGTGCCAGCACCCCGGGCGGGACAGGGGGTAACTATGGCTACACCTTC.

The J gene is TRBJ1-1, the V gene TRBV25-1; no reliable D call. Germline lookup yields CDR1 MGHDK and CDR2 SYGVNS. Deletions cut 8 bases from V and 0 bases from J, with 13 bases between. This CDR3 has 14 residues. CDR3 nucleotides: TGTGCCAGCGGTCGTTCGGGAGTGAACACTGAAGCTTTCTTT. Its protein product is CASGRSGVNTEAFF.

This clone is classed as medium-sized (0.01 to 0.1%). The V and J genes are TRBV7-2 and TRBJ2-7; D is perhaps TRBD1 (6 bases). The CDR3 covers 15 residues. The germline CDR1 and CDR2 sequences are SGHTA and FQGNSA. Trimming cost V 5 bases and J 4 bases, with 18 bases left between them. The CDR3 protein is CASSPDQDSYYEQYF. The CDR3 DNA follows: TGTGCCAGCAGCCCCGATCAGGACAGCTATTACGAGCAGTACTTC. The entire variable domain, with the rest obtained from reference TRBV7-2 and TRBJ2-7, is as follows: GAGVSQSPSNKVTEKGKDVELRCDPISGHTALYWYRQSLGQGLEFLIYFQGNSAPDKSGLPSDRFSAERTGGSVSTLTIQRTQQEDSAVYLCASSPDQDSYYEQYFGPGTRLTVT.

This chain uses TRBV5-1 with TRBJ2-7; 10 nucleotides agree with TRBD2. Germline CDR1 reads SGHRS; CDR2 reads YFSETQ. V shed 0 bases and J 7 bases; nucleotides not matched to a gene: 10. This CDR3 is built from 16 residues. CDR3 DNA: TGCGCCAGCAGCTTGGATAGTCTAGCGGGAGCCTGGGAGCAGTACTTC. Translation: CASSLDSLAGAWEQYF.

The chain links TRBV19 to TRBJ1-1, with TRBD1 as a possible D gene (5 bases). Germline-derived CDR1 and CDR2 are LNHDA and SQIVND (reference sequence). The CDR3 runs to 16 residues. The V and J ends lost 1 base and 0 bases respectively, with 12 bases between them. The CDR3 region is CASSIGDSRLNTEAFF. CDR3 in DNA: TGTGCCAGTAGTATAGGTGACAGTAGACTGAACACTGAAGCTTTCTTT.

The rearrangement links TRBV20-1 to TRBJ2-7; D is ambiguous. In germline, CDR1 is DFQATT, CDR2 SNEGSKA (reference sequence). This CDR3 comprises 11 residues. Trimming left V 8 bases short and J 1 base short, with 9 bases between. CDR3 in amino acids: CSPSQSYEQYF. CDR3 in DNA: TGCAGTCCTTCCCAGTCCTACGAGCAGTACTTC.

Here the CDR3 DNA reads TGCGCCAGCAGCTCCACATTCGATGGGACTCGGGAGCAGTACTTC. Translation: CASSSTFDGTREQYF. This chain links TRBV5-1 with TRBJ2-7; maybe TRBD2 (6 bases). The germline CDR1 and CDR2 sequences are SGHRS and YFSETQ. V lost 3 bases, J lost 7 bases, and 20 bases lay in between. The CDR3 runs to 15 residues.

The chain joins TRBV27 to TRBJ1-1; no clear D. V was shortened by 2 bases and J by 1 base, with 5 bases between the two germline ends. The CDR3 has 13 amino acids. The germline V gene has CDR1 MNHEY and CDR2 SMNVEV (reference sequence). Here the CDR3 reads CASSLKGNTEAFF. The CDR3 DNA is TGTGCCAGCAGTTTAAAAGGGAACACTGAAGCTTTCTTT.

The genes are TRBV19 and TRBJ1-2; the D gene is possibly TRBD1 (6 bases). The CDR3 contains 15 residues. The germline gives CDR1 LNHDA, CDR2 SQIVND (reference sequence). Trimming removed 4 bases at V and 0 bases at J, with 12 bases between. CDR3 bases: TGTGCCAGTAGTAGCCCGACAGGCGCTAACTATGGCTACACCTTC. It codes for CASSSPTGANYGYTF.

The V and J genes are TRBV15 and TRBJ2-5, with 7 bases that match TRBD2. CDR3 size: 18 residues. The ends lost 8 bases at V and 5 bases at J; junction bases unmatched: 23. Germline loops: CDR1 LNHNV, CDR2 YYDKDF (reference sequence). The CDR3 protein is CATQAGLTSSIAVETQYF. The DNA of the CDR3 is TGTGCCACCCAAGCTGGTTTGACTAGCAGCATCGCCGTGGAGACCCAGTACTTC.